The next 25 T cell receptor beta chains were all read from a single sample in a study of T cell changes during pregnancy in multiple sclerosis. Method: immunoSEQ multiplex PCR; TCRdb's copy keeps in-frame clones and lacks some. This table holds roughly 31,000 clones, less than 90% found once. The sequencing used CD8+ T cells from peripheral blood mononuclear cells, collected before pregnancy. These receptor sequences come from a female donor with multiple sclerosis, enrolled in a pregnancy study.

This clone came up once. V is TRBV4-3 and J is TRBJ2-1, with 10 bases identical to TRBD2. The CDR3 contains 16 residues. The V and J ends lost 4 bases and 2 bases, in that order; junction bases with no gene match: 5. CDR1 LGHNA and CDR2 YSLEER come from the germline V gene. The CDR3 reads CASSPNLAGAYNEQFF. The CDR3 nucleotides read TGCGCCAGCAGCCCCAACCTAGCGGGGGCCTACAATGAGCAGTTCTTC.

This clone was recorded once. This CDR3 is CAWSVGRGNGYTF. CDR3 bases: TGTGCCTGGAGTGTGGGCAGGGGGAATGGCTACACCTTC. This chain uses TRBV30 with TRBJ1-2, with TRBD1 matching over 7 bases. The J segment lost 6 bases and the V segment lost 0 bases, leaving 4 bases of the junction unmatched. CDR1 is GTSNPN and CDR2 is SVGIG in the germline V gene (reference sequence). The CDR3 contains 13 residues. Full variable domain (outside the CDR3, taken from reference TRBV30 and TRBJ1-2): SQTIHQWPATLVQPVGSPLSLECTVEGTSNPNLYWYRQAAGRGLQLLFYSVGIGQISSEVPQNLSASRPQDRQFILSSKKLLLSDSGFYLCAWSVGRGNGYTFGSGTRLTVV.

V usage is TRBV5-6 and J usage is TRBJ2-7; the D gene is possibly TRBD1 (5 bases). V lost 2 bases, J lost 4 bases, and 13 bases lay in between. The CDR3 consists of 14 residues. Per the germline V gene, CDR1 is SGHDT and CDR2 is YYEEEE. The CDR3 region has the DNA TGTGCCAGCAGCTTCGACAGACCCTTATACGAGCAGTACTTC. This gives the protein CASSFDRPLYEQYF.

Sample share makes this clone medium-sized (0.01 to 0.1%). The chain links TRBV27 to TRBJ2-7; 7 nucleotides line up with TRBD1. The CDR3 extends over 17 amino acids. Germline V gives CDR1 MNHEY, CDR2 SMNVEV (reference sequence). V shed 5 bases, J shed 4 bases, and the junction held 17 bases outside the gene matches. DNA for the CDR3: TGTGCCAGCAGTGCGCTCTCCGGGACAGCCGGATTGTACGAGCAGTACTTC. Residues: CASSALSGTAGLYEQYF.

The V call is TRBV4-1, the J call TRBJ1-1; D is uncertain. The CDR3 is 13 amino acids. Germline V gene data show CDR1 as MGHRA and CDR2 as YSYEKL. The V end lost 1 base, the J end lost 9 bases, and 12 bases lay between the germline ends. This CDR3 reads CASSQAGIWKAFF. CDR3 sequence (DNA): TGCGCCAGCAGCCAAGCGGGGATTTGGAAAGCTTTCTTT.

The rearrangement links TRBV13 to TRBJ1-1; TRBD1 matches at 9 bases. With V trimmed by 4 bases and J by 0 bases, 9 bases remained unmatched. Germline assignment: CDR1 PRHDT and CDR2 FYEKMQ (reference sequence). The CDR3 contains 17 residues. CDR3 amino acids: CASSSVPGQGMNTEAFF. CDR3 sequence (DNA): TGTGCCAGCAGCTCTGTACCGGGACAGGGAATGAACACTGAAGCTTTCTTT. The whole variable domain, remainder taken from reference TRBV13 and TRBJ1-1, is AAGVIQSPRHLIKEKRETATLKCYPIPRHDTVYWYQQGPGQDPQFLISFYEKMQSDKGSIPDRFSAQQFSDYHSELNMSSLELGDSALYFCASSSVPGQGMNTEAFFGQGTRLTVV.

CDR3 loop: CASSLKRVARPYEQYF. CDR3 coding DNA: TGTGCCAGCAGCTTAAAGCGGGTGGCCAGGCCCTACGAGCAGTACTTC. The chain recombines TRBV7-9 with TRBJ2-7; D is possibly TRBD2 (6 bases). The CDR3 length is 16 residues. Germline V CDR1 and CDR2: SEHNR, FQNEAQ (reference sequence). The V end was cut by 2 bases, the J end by 2 bases, with 16 bases between. Based on the CDR3 plus reference TRBV7-9 and TRBJ2-7, the full variable domain is DTGVSQNPRHKITKRGQNVTFRCDPISEHNRLYWYRQTLGQGPEFLTYFQNEAQLEKSRLLSDRFSAERPKGSFSTLEIQRTEQGDSAMYLCASSLKRVARPYEQYFGPGTRLTVT.

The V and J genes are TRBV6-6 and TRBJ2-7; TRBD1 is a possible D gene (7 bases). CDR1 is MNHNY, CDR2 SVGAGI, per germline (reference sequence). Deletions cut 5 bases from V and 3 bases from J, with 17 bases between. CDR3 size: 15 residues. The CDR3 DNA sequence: TGTGCCAGCAGTAACCCGACAGGGAGGTTCTACGAGCAGTACTTC. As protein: CASSNPTGRFYEQYF.

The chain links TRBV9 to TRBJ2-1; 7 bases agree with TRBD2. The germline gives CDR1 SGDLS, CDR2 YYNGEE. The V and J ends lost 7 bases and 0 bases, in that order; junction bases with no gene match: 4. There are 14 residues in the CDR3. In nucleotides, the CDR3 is TGTGCCAGCGGGGGGGGTCGCTCCTACAATGAGCAGTTCTTC. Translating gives CASGGGRSYNEQFF.

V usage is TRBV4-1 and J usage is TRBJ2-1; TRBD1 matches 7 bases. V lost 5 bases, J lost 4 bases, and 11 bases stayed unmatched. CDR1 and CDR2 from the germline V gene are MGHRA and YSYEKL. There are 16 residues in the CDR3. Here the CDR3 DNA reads TGCGCCAGCAGCTACCGGGGACAGAAAAATTACAATGAGCAGTTCTTC. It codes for CASSYRGQKNYNEQFF.

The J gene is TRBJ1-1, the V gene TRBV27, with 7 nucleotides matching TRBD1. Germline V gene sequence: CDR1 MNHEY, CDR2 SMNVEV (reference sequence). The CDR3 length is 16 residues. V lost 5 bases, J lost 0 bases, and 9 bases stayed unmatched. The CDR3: CASSQLLRGMNTEAFF. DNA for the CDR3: TGTGCCAGCAGTCAACTTCTCAGGGGGATGAACACTGAAGCTTTCTTT.

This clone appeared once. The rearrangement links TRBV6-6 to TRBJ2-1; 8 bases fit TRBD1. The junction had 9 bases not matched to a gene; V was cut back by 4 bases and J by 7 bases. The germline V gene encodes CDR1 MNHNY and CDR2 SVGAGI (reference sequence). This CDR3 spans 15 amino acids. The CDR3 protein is CASSWVRTGRNEQFF. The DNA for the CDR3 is TGTGCCAGCAGTTGGGTGAGGACAGGGAGGAATGAGCAGTTCTTC.

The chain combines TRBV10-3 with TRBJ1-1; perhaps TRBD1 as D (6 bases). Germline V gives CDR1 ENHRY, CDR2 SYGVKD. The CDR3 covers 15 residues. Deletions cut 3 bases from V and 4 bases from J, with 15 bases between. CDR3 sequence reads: CAISDSGGAGTEAFF. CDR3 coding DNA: TGTGCCATCAGTGATTCGGGGGGCGCGGGCACTGAAGCTTTCTTT.

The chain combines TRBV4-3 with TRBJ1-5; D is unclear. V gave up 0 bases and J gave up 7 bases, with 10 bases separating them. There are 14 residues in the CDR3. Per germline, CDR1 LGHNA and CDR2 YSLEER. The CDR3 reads CASSQEIEGQPQHF. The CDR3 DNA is TGCGCCAGCAGCCAAGAAATCGAGGGCCAGCCCCAGCATTTT.

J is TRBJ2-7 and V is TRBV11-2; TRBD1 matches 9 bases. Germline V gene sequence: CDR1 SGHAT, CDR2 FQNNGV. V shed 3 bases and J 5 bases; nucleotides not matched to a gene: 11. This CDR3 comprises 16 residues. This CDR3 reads CASSFGPGQGYDEQYF. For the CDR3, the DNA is TGTGCCAGCAGCTTCGGACCGGGACAGGGCTATGACGAGCAGTACTTC.

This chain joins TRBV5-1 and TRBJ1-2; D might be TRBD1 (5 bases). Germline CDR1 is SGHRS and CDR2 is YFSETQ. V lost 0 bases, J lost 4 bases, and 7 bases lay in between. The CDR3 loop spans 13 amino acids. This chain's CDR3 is CASSLETAYGYTF. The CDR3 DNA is TGCGCCAGCAGCTTGGAGACAGCCTATGGCTACACCTTC.

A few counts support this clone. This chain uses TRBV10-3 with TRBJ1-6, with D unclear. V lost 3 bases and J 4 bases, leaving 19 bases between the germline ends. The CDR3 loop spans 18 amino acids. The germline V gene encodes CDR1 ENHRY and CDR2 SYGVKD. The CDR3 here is CAISDPAEGGRYNSPLHF. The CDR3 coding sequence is TGTGCCATCAGTGACCCCGCGGAGGGAGGGAGATATAATTCACCCCTCCACTTT.

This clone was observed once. CDR3 nucleotides: TGTGCCAGCAGCTTCAGGAGGAGAACTAACTATGGCTACACCTTC. It is translated as CASSFRRRTNYGYTF. This chain joins TRBV5-6 and TRBJ1-2; D is ambiguous. The CDR3 has 15 amino acids. Germline-derived CDR1 and CDR2 are SGHDT and YYEEEE. Trimming stripped 2 bases from V and 0 bases from J, with 11 bases between.

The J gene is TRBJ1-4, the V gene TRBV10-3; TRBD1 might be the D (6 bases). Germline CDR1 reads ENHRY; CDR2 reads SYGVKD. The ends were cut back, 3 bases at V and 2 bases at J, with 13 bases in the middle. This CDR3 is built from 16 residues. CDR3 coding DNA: TGTGCCATCAGTGAATCACTTCAGGGGACTAATGAAAAACTGTTTTTT. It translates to CAISESLQGTNEKLFF.

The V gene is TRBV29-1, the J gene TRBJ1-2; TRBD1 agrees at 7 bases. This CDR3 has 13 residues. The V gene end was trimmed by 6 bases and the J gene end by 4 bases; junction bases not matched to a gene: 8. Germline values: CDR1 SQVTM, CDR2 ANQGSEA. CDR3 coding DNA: TGCAGCGTGAATGACAGGGCGGGCTATGGCTACACCTTC. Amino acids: CSVNDRAGYGYTF.

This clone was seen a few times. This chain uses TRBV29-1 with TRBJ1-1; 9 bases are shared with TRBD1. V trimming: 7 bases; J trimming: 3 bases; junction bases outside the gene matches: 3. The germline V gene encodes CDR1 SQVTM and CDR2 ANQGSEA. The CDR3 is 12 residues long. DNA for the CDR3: TGCAGCGCCAGGACAGGGGACACTGAAGCTTTCTTT. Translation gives CSARTGDTEAFF.

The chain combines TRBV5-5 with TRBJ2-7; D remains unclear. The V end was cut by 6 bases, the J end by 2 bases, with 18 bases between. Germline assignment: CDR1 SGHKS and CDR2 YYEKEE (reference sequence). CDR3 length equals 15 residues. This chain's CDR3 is CASTLWSQSPYEQYF. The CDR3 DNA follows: TGTGCCAGCACTTTGTGGTCCCAGTCGCCCTACGAGCAGTACTTC. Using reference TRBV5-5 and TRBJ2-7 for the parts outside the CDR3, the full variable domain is DAGVTQSPTHLIKTRGQQVTLRCSPISGHKSVSWYQQVLGQGPQFIFQYYEKEERGRGNFPDRFSARQFPNYSSELNVNALLLGDSALYLCASTLWSQSPYEQYFGPGTRLTVT.

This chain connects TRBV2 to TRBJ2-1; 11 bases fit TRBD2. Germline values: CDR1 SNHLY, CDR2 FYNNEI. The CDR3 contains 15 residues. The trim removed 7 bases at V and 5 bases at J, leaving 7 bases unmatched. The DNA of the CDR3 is TGTGCCAGCACCCCTAGCGGGGGGACGCACAATGAGCAGTTCTTC. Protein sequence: CASTPSGGTHNEQFF.

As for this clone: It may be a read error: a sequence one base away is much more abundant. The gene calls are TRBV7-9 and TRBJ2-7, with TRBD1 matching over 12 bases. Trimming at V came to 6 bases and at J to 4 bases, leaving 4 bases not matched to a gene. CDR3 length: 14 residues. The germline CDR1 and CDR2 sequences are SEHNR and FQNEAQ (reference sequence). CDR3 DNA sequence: TGTGCCAGCAGTGAGGGACAGGGGGCGTACGAGCAGTACTTC. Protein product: CASSEGQGAYEQYF. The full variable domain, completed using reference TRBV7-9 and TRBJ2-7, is DTGVSQNPRHKITKRGQNVTFRCDPISEHNRLYWYRQTLGQGPEFLTYFQNEAQLEKSRLLSDRFSAERPKGSFSTLEIQRTEQGDSAMYLCASSEGQGAYEQYFGPGTRLTVT.

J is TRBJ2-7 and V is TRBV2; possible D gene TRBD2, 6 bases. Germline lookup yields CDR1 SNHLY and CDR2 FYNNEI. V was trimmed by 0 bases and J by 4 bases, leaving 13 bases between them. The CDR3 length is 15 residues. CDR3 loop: CASSEAGGTGYEQYF. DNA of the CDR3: TGTGCCAGCAGTGAAGCTGGGGGGACGGGATACGAGCAGTACTTC.